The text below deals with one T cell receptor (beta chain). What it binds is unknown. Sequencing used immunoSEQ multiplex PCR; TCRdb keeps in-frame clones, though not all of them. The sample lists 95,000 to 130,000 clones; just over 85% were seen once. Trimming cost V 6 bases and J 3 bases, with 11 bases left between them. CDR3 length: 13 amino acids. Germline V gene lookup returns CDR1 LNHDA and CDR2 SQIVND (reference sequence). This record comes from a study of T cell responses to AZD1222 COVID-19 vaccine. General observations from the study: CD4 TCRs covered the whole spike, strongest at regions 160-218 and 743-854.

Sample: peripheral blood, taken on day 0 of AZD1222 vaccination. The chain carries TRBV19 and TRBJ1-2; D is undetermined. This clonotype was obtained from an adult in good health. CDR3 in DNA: TGTGCCAGTAGCGCGAGTCGGGACTATGGCTACACCTTC. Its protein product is CASSASRDYGYTF.